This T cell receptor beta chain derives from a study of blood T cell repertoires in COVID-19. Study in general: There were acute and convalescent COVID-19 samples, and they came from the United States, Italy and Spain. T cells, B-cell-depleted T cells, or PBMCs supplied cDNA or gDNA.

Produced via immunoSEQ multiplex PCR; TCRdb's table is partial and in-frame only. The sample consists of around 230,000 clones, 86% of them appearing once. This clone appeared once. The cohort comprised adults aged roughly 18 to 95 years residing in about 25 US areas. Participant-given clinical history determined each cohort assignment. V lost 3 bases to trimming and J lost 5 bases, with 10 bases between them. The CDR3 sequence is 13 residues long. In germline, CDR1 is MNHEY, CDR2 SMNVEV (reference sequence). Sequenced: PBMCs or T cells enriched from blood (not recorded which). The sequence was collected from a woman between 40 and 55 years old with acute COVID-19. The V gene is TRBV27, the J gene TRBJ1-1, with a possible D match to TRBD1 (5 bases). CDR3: CASSFQGGTEAFF. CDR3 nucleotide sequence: TGTGCCAGCAGTTTCCAGGGAGGAACTGAAGCTTTCTTT.